The 7 T cell receptor beta chains below all came from one sample that was sequenced in a study of T cell responses to AZD1222 COVID-19 vaccine. Sequencing was performed with immunoSEQ multiplex PCR; in TCRdb, only in-frame clones are kept and a portion is missing. Counted here are roughly 140,000 clones, more than 70% occurring once; the ten biggest clones make up roughly 3.5%. Specimen: peripheral blood, collected on day 0 of MenACWY control vaccination. These receptors all stem from an adult in good health.

The chain uses TRBV5-5 and TRBJ1-5, with D tentatively TRBD1 (5 bases). This CDR3 contains 15 residues. CDR1 and CDR2 (germline): SGHKS, YYEKEE (reference sequence). Trimming took 2 bases from V and 2 from J, leaving 11 bases between them. The CDR3 nucleotides are TGTGCCAGCAGCTTTGGGGGGTTCGGCAATCAGCCCCAGCATTTT. Translating it yields CASSFGGFGNQPQHF.

The chain recombines TRBV5-1 with TRBJ2-1; TRBD1 matches 7 bases. The CDR3 extends over 14 amino acids. The V gene end was trimmed by 3 bases and the J gene end by 4 bases; junction bases not matched to a gene: 4. CDR1 SGHRS and CDR2 YFSETQ come from the germline V gene. CDR3 region: CASSSPGQYNEQFF. The CDR3 bases are TGCGCCAGCAGCTCTCCGGGACAGTACAATGAGCAGTTCTTC.

This rearrangement joins TRBV6-2 or TRBV6-3 to TRBJ2-7, with TRBD2 matching over 8 bases. This CDR3 region has 14 residues. Germline values: CDR1 MNHEY, CDR2 SVGEGT. V shed 3 bases and J 11 bases; nucleotides not matched to a gene: 12. The CDR3 here is CASSYLSGETDKYF. CDR3 DNA sequence: TGTGCCAGCAGTTATCTTAGCGGGGAAACCGATAAGTACTTC.

The chain couples TRBV28 to TRBJ2-2, with D tentatively TRBD1 or TRBD2 (6 bases each). Per the germline V gene, CDR1 is MDHEN and CDR2 is SYDVKM. Trimming cost V 7 bases and J 4 bases, with 13 bases left between them. The CDR3 loop spans 14 amino acids. CDR3 amino acids: CASNGGHVTGELFF. The CDR3 DNA follows: TGTGCCAGCAATGGGGGGCACGTCACCGGGGAGCTGTTTTTT.

The V gene is TRBV7-3, the J gene TRBJ2-2; 10 positions match TRBD1. In germline, CDR1 is SGHTA, CDR2 FQGTGA. V dropped 5 bases and J dropped 4; count of bases not matched to a gene: 13. This CDR3 spans 18 amino acids. CDR3 amino acids: CASSLHGPGQGTTGELFF. CDR3 sequence (DNA): TGTGCCAGCAGCCTACACGGGCCGGGACAGGGGACCACCGGGGAGCTGTTTTTT.

This sequence joins TRBV5-4 and TRBJ2-3; no firm D call. Germline V gives CDR1 SGHNT, CDR2 YYREEE (reference sequence). This CDR3 is built from 13 residues. Trimming cost V 0 bases and J 2 bases, with 4 bases left between them. Here the CDR3 reads CASSLVFTDTQYF. The CDR3 DNA reads TGTGCCAGCAGCTTGGTATTCACAGATACGCAGTATTTT.

The genes are TRBV18 and TRBJ2-2, with D unclear. Germline CDR1 is KGHSH and CDR2 is LQKENI. CDR3 length: 15 amino acids. Trimming took off 0 bases at V and 4 bases at J, with 9 bases between the two ends. Here the CDR3 DNA reads TGTGCCAGCTCACCACCGCAGGAGAGCACCGGGGAGCTGTTTTTT. The encoded protein is CASSPPQESTGELFF.